The rows below give T cell receptor beta chains drawn from one sample of a study of cytomegalovirus exposure and HLA in healthy donors. Generated by immunoSEQ multiplex PCR, the TCRdb table keeps only in-frame clones and is missing some. Counted here are around 200,000 clones, around 81% occurring once; the ten biggest clones make up about a tenth. The sample comprised PBMCs. These receptors all stem from a woman aged 45 to 65 in good health and CMV-seropositive. CDR3s include the opening cysteine and the closing phenylalanine or tryptophan.

j_call: TRBJ1-2
v_call: TRBV4-2
cdr3_aa: CASSQVQGSGYTF

j_call: TRBJ1-2
v_call: TRBV7-9
cdr3_aa: CASSPWGQQLNHGYTF

j_call: TRBJ1-2
v_call: TRBV4-3
cdr3_aa: CASSPTQGGNYGYTF

j_call: TRBJ2-7
v_call: TRBV7-2
cdr3_aa: CASSLAGLALSYEQYF

j_call: TRBJ2-1
v_call: TRBV7-3
cdr3_aa: CASSLIGNEQFF

j_call: TRBJ2-7
v_call: TRBV29-1
cdr3_aa: CSVDWTTRGYYEQYF

j_call: TRBJ1-1
v_call: TRBV7-3
cdr3_aa: CASGPGTENTEAFF

j_call: TRBJ2-3
v_call: TRBV5-1
cdr3_aa: CASSLARAGTDTQYF

j_call: TRBJ1-5
v_call: TRBV19
cdr3_aa: CASSVDRANQPQHF

j_call: TRBJ2-1
v_call: TRBV6-5
cdr3_aa: CASRHDRGLYNEQFF

j_call: TRBJ1-2
v_call: TRBV7-9
cdr3_aa: CASSLQGESGYTF

j_call: TRBJ2-3
v_call: TRBV11-2
cdr3_aa: CASSLAGTRYMATQYF

j_call: TRBJ1-6
v_call: TRBV7-2
cdr3_aa: CASSLSGTRYNSPLHF

j_call: TRBJ1-2
v_call: TRBV18
cdr3_aa: CASSPPGQGASSYTF

j_call: TRBJ1-5
v_call: TRBV19
cdr3_aa: CASSIGAGDKPQHF

j_call: TRBJ1-5
v_call: TRBV7-9
cdr3_aa: CASSYGAQGNQPQHF

j_call: TRBJ1-5
v_call: TRBV28
cdr3_aa: CASIGDRGSNQPQHF

j_call: TRBJ2-5
v_call: TRBV19
cdr3_aa: CASKEDRAKETQYF

j_call: TRBJ2-6
v_call: TRBV5-1
cdr3_aa: CASSLEPTGSSGANVLTF

j_call: TRBJ1-1
v_call: TRBV5-1
cdr3_aa: CASSLGGGKAFF

j_call: TRBJ2-6
v_call: TRBV29-1
cdr3_aa: CSVEATGAGANVLTF

j_call: TRBJ1-1
v_call: TRBV4-1
cdr3_aa: CASSPGQGATMNTEAFF

j_call: TRBJ2-4
v_call: TRBV6-5
cdr3_aa: CASSPGAKNIQYF

j_call: TRBJ1-5
v_call: TRBV28
cdr3_aa: CASSSGQGHQPQHF

j_call: TRBJ2-1
v_call: TRBV10-3
cdr3_aa: CATHTSGGINEQFF

j_call: TRBJ1-5
v_call: TRBV6-1
cdr3_aa: CASSELVNQPQHF

j_call: TRBJ2-7
v_call: TRBV4-1
cdr3_aa: CASSQLPGDYEQYF

j_call: TRBJ1-6
v_call: TRBV10-3
cdr3_aa: CAIRRAGDNSPLHF

j_call: TRBJ1-2
v_call: TRBV7-2
cdr3_aa: CASSLTGGEVGGYTF

j_call: TRBJ2-5
v_call: TRBV19
cdr3_aa: CASRWGGGQETQYF

j_call: TRBJ2-3
v_call: TRBV5-5
cdr3_aa: CASSLPESDTQYF

j_call: TRBJ2-2
v_call: TRBV6-6
cdr3_aa: CASRNRGNTGELFF

j_call: TRBJ2-3
v_call: TRBV11-2
cdr3_aa: CASSLDPGSTDTQYF

j_call: TRBJ1-4
v_call: TRBV6-1
cdr3_aa: CASSEGLGTGVPKLFF